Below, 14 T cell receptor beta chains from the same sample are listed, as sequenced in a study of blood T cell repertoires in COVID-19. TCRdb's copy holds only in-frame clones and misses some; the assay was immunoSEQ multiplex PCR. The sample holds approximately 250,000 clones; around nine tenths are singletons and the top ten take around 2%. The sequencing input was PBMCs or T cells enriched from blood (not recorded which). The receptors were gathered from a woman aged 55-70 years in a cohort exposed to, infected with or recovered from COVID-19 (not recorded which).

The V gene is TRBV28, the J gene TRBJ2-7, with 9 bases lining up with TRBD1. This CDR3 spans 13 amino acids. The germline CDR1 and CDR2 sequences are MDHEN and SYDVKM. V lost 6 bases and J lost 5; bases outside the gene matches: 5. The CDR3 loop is CASRGTGKDEQYF. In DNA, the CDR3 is TGTGCCAGCAGGGGGACAGGGAAAGACGAGCAGTACTTC.

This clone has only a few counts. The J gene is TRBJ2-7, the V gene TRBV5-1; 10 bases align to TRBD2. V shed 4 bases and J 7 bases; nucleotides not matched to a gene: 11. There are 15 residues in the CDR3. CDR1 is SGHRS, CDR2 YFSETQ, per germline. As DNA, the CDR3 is TGCGCCAGCAGCCCTATAGCGGGAGGCCCTCAGGAGCAGTACTTC. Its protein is CASSPIAGGPQEQYF.

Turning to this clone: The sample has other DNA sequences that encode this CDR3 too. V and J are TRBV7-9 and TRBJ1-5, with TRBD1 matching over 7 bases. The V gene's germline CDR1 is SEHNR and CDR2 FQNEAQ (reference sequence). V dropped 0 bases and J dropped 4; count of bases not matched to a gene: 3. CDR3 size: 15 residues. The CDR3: CASSLAAGGNQPQHF. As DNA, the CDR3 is TGTGCCAGCAGCTTAGCGGCAGGGGGGAATCAGCCCCAGCATTTT.

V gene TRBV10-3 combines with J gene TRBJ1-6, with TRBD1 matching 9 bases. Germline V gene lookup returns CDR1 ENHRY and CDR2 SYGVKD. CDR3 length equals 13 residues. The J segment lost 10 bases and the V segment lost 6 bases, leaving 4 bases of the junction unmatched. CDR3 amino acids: CAISPGQGSPLHF. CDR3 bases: TGTGCCATCAGCCCGGGACAGGGCTCACCCCTCCACTTT.

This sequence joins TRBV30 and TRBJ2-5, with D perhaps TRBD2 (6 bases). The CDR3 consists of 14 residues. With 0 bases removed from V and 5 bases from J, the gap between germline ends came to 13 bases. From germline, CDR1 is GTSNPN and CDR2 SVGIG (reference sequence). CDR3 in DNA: TGTGCCTGGAGTGTATCGGGGGTGAGGGAGACCCAGTACTTC. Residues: CAWSVSGVRETQYF.

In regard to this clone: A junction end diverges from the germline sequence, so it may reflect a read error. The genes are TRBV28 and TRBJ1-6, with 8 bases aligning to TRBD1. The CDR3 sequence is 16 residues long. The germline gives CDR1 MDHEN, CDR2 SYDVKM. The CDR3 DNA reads TGTGCCAGCAGGCCTCTTACCGGGACAGGAAATTCACCCTTCCACTTT. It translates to CASRPLTGTGNSPFHF.

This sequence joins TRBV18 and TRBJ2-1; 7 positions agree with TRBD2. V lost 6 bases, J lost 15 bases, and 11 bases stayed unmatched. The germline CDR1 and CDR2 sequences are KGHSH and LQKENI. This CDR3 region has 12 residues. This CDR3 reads CASSPVAGESFF. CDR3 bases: TGTGCCAGCTCGCCAGTTGCGGGGGAGTCGTTCTTC.

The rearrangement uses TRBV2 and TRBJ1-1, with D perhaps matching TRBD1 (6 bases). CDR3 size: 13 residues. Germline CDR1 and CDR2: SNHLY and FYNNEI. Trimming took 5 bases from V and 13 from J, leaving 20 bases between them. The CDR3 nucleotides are TGTGCCAGCAGTACCCAGGGGCCCCAGGGTAGTTTCTTT. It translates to CASSTQGPQGSFF.

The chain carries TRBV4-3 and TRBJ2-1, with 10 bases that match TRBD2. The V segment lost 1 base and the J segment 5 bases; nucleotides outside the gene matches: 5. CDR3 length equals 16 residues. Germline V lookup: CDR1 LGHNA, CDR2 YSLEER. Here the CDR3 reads CASSQAAGGTDNEQFF. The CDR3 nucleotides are TGCGCCAGCAGCCAAGCAGCGGGAGGGACAGACAATGAGCAGTTCTTC.

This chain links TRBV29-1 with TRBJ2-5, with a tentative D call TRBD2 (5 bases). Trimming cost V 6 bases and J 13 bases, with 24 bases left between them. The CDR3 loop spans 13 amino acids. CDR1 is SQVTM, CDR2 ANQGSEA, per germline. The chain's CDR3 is CSVAPHAGYPGYF. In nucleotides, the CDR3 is TGCAGCGTCGCCCCCCACGCGGGCTACCCAGGGTACTTC. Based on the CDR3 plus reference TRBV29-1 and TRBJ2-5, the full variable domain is SAVISQKPSRDICQRGTSLTIQCQVDSQVTMMFWYRQQPGQSLTLIATANQGSEATYESGFVIDKFPISRPNLTFSTLTVSNMSPEDSSIYLCSVAPHAGYPGYFGPGTRLLVL.

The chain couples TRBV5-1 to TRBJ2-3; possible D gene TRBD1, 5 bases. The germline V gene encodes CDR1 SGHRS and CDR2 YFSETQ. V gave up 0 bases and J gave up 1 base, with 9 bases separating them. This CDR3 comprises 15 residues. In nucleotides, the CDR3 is TGCGCCAGCAGCTTGGGAGTAGGGGGCACAGATACGCAGTATTTT. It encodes CASSLGVGGTDTQYF.

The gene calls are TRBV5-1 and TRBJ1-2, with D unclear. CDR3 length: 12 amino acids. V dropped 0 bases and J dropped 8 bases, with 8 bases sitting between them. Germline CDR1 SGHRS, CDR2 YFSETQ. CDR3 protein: CASSLDSKGYTF. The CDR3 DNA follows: TGCGCCAGCAGCTTGGACAGTAAAGGCTACACCTTC.

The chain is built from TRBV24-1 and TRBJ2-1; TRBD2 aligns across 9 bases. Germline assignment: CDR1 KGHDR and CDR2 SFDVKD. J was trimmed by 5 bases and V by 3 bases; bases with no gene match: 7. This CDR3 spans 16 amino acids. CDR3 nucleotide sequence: TGTGCCACCAGTGATCCCGGGACTAGCCCCCACAATGAGCAGTTCTTC. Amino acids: CATSDPGTSPHNEQFF.

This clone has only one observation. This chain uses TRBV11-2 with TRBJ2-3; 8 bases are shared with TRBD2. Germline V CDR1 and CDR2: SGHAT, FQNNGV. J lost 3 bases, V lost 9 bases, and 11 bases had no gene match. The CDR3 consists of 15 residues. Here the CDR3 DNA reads TGTGCCAGTAACCACGCGGGGGGCTCGACAGATACGCAGTATTTT. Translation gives CASNHAGGSTDTQYF.